This T cell receptor beta chain was documented in a study of OX40 agonist ivuxolimab in advanced cancers. TCRdb's copy holds only in-frame clones and misses some; the assay was immunoSEQ multiplex PCR. Of roughly 10,000 clones in the sample, over 65% were seen once. The study sampled blood at baseline, cycle 4 day 1, and cycle 7 day 1. This clonotype originated in an adult with an advanced solid tumor such as melanoma, head and neck, liver or kidney cancer. This specimen consisted of CD4+ or CD8+ T cells sorted from blood, obtained in a trial of the OX40 agonist ivuxolimab.

CDR3 DNA sequence: TGCGCCAGCAGCCAAGAGGGGACAAGCTCTAATGAGCAGTTCTTC. Its protein is CASSQEGTSSNEQFF. The chain has TRBV4-3 and TRBJ2-1; D is perhaps TRBD1 (6 bases). CDR1 LGHNA and CDR2 YSLEER come from the germline V gene. The CDR3 spans 15 residues. V was trimmed by 0 bases and J by 7 bases, leaving 13 bases between them.